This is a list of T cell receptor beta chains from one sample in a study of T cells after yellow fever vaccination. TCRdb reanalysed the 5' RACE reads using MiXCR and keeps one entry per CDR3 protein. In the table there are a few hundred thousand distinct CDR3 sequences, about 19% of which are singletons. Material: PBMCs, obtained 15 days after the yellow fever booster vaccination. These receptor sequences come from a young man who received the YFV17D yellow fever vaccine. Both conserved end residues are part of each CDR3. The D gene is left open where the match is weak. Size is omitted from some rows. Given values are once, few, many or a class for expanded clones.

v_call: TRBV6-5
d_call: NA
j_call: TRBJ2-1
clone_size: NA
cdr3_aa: CASSYGQASYNEQFF
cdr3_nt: TGTGCCAGCAGTTACGGGCAGGCCTCCTACAATGAGCAGTTCTTC

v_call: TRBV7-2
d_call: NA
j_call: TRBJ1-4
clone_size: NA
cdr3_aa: CASSLVGASNEKLFF
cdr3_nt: TGTGCCAGCAGCTTAGTCGGGGCGTCTAATGAAAAACTGTTTTTT

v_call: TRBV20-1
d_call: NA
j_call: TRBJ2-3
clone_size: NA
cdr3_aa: CSASKAADTQYF
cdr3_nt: TGCAGTGCTAGTAAAGCGGCAGATACGCAGTATTTT

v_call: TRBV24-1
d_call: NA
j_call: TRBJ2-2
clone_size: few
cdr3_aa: CATSAAGPGELFF
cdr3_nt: TGTGCCACCAGTGCTGCAGGGCCCGGGGAGCTGTTTTTT

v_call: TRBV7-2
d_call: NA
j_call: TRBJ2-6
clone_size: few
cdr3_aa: CASSPRFSGANVLTF
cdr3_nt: TGTGCCAGCAGCCCCCGTTTCTCTGGGGCCAACGTCCTGACTTTC

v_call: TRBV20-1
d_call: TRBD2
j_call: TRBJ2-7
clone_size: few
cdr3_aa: CSARDSSGSYEQYF
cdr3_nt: TGCAGTGCTAGAGACTCTAGCGGGAGCTACGAGCAGTACTTC

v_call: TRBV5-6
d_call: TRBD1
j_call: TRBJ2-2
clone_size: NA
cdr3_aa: CASSLLLQGDTGELFF
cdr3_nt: TGTGCCAGCAGCTTACTTCTTCAGGGGGACACCGGGGAGCTGTTTTTT

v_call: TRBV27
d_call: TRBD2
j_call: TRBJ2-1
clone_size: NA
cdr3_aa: CASSLEGAGAIYNEQFF
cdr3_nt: TGTGCCAGCAGTTTAGAGGGAGCGGGAGCCATTTACAATGAGCAGTTCTTC

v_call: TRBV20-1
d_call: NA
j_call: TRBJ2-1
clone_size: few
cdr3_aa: CSARDPRRTYNEQFF
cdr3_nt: TGCAGTGCTAGAGATCCTCGGCGTACGTACAATGAGCAGTTCTTC

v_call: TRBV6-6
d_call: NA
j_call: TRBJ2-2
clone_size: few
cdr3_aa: CASRMVTGELFF
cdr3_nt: TGTGCCAGCAGGATGGTCACCGGGGAGCTGTTTTTT

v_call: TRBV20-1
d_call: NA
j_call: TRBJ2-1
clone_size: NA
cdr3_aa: CSASHSGQGEFF
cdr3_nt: TGCAGTGCTAGTCATAGCGGCCAAGGTGAATTCTTC

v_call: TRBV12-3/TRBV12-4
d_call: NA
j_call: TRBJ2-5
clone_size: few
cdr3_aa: CASTPDRGGTQYF
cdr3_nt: TGTGCCAGCACCCCGGATAGGGGTGGGACCCAGTACTTC

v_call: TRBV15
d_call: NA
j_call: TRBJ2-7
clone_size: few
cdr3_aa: CATSSITGSSYEQYF
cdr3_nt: TGTGCCACCAGCAGTATAACGGGGAGCTCCTACGAGCAGTACTTC